Following are 4 T cell receptor beta chains from one sample sequenced in a study of blood T cell repertoires in COVID-19. Using immunoSEQ multiplex PCR, the repertoire was profiled, and TCRdb retains in-frame clones only, with some absent. Of some 300,000 clones in the sample, roughly 86% are singletons; the top ten hold around 1.2%. Sequenced input: peripheral blood. These receptors were obtained from a man between 65 and 85 years old with acute or convalescent COVID-19.

The chain joins TRBV5-1 to TRBJ1-4; D might be TRBD1 (5 bases). V lost 0 bases and J 4 bases, leaving 7 bases between the germline ends. In germline, CDR1 is SGHRS, CDR2 YFSETQ. The CDR3 consists of 14 residues. DNA of the CDR3: TGCGCCAGCAGCTTGGGACAGCTTAATGAAAAACTGTTTTTT. Translating gives CASSLGQLNEKLFF.

The V and J genes are TRBV6-1 and TRBJ1-4, with 12 bases matching TRBD1. The CDR3 consists of 13 residues. Germline assignment: CDR1 MNHNS and CDR2 SASEGT. With V trimmed by 6 bases and J by 8 bases, 1 base remained unmatched. CDR3: CASRGQGAEKLFF. In DNA form, the CDR3 reads TGTGCCAGCAGGGGACAGGGGGCCGAAAAACTGTTTTTT.

This chain joins TRBV4-2 and TRBJ1-4, with 10 bases identical to TRBD1. V was pared by 5 bases and J by 13 bases, with 7 bases of the junction left unmatched. The CDR3 runs 13 residues. Germline CDR1 and CDR2: LGHNA and YNFKEQ. CDR3 region: CASSSGDRGRLFF. In DNA form, the CDR3 reads TGTGCCAGCAGCTCAGGGGACAGGGGCAGACTGTTTTTT.

The CDR3 here is CASSRVYRAEDTQYF. Here the CDR3 DNA reads TGTGCCAGCAGCAGAGTATACAGGGCTGAAGATACGCAGTATTTT. This chain joins TRBV21-1 and TRBJ2-3; TRBD1 is the table's D call, not checked against the DNA. TRBV21-1 corresponds to a pseudogene. The CDR3 loop spans 15 amino acids.